The T cell receptor (beta chain) described here comes from a study of blood T cell repertoires in COVID-19. V lost 5 bases and J 6 bases, leaving 23 bases between the germline ends. The CDR3 length is 17 residues. Germline CDR1 is LNHDA and CDR2 is SQIVND (reference sequence). Cohort assignment relied on participant-reported clinical history. Donors in Cohort 3 who had recovered were those with two negative PCRs, healthcare professional clearance, or resolution of their symptoms. Profiled with immunoSEQ multiplex PCR; TCRdb holds only in-frame clones, not every one. This sample yields roughly 290,000 clones, of which around 90% are seen a single time; 1.5% to 2% belongs to the top ten.

The receptor's source is a middle-aged woman who had recovered from COVID-19. V gene TRBV19 combines with J gene TRBJ1-5; D not certain. The sequencing input was PBMCs or T cells enriched from blood (not recorded which). In DNA form, the CDR3 reads TGTGCCAGTAGTTTTGCGGGAGTTGGGAGAGGTAGTCAGCCCCAGCATTTT. This encodes CASSFAGVGRGSQPQHF.